A selection of T cell receptor beta chains follows, all from one sample in a study of T cells in Graves' hyperthyroidism and ophthalmopathy. TCRdb reanalysed the multiplex PCR reads using MiXCR and keeps one entry per CDR3 protein. There are about 690,000 distinct CDR3 sequences in the sample; 17% occur only once, and roughly 16% lies in the top ten. The material sequenced was blood. The receptors originated from a man aged 50 to 60 with Graves' hyperthyroidism. Both conserved end residues are part of each CDR3. Each record gives: D gene, clone size, V gene, J gene, CDR3 protein, CDR3 DNA. D genes are given only for firm matches. Clone size, where shown, is once, few, many, or a class for clones that have expanded.

>TRBD1|many|TRBV10-3|TRBJ2-7
CAISPGQDEQYF
TGTGCCATCAGTCCCGGACAGGACGAGCAGTACTTC
>.|few|TRBV19|TRBJ2-7
CASSISGEAYEQYF
TGTGCCAGTAGTATTAGTGGGGAGGCCTACGAGCAGTACTTC
>TRBD2|many|TRBV9|TRBJ2-7
CASSPREADEQYF
TGTGCCAGCAGCCCCCGGGAGGCTGACGAGCAGTACTTC
>TRBD1|many|TRBV9|TRBJ1-4
CASSGQGAVEKLFF
TGTGCCAGCAGTGGACAGGGGGCTGTAGAAAAACTGTTTTTT
>.|.|TRBV13|TRBJ2-1
CASSLLGPCNEQFF
TGTGCCAGCAGCTTACTAGGGCCTTGCAATGAGCAGTTCTTC
>.|few|TRBV7-2|TRBJ2-5
CASTSFPAVYF
TGTGCCAGCACCTCCTTTCCCGCAGTGTACTTC
>.|.|TRBV15|TRBJ1-2
CATSRVREGSSGYTF
TGTGCCACCAGCAGAGTCCGGGAAGGATCAAGCGGCTACACCTTC
>TRBD2|.|TRBV20-1|TRBJ2-1
CSASIKAGLAGVLSYNEQFF
TGCAGTGCTAGTATTAAAGCGGGACTAGCGGGAGTTCTCTCCTACAATGAGCAGTTCTTC
>TRBD1|.|TRBV12-3/TRBV12-4|TRBJ2-6
CASSWTGEISGANVLTF
TGTGCCAGCAGTTGGACAGGGGAAATATCTGGGGCCAACGTCCTGACTTTC
>.|many|TRBV27|TRBJ1-2
CASSPGTGPPMSSYGYTF
TGTGCCAGCAGTCCCGGGACCGGGCCACCAATGTCTAGCTATGGCTACACCTTC
>TRBD2|many|TRBV2|TRBJ2-7
CASSVPSGTGLEQYF
TGTGCCAGCAGTGTACCTAGCGGGACCGGCCTCGAGCAGTACTTC
>.|few|TRBV5-1|TRBJ1-5
CASSLNTGQPQHF
TGCGCCAGCAGCCTTAACACGGGACAGCCCCAGCATTTT
>TRBD1|many|TRBV2|TRBJ1-1
CASRRGRGNTEAFF
TGTGCCAGCAGGAGGGGGCGGGGGAACACTGAAGCTTTCTTT
>.|many|TRBV9|TRBJ1-1
CVSSPEKGVTEAFF
TGTGTCAGCAGCCCCGAGAAGGGGGTCACTGAAGCTTTCTTT
>TRBD1|few|TRBV3-1|TRBJ2-7
CASSQEGQALSYEQYF
TGTGCCAGCAGCCAAGAAGGACAGGCCCTCTCCTACGAGCAGTACTTC
>.|.|TRBV25-1|TRBJ2-1
CASMTRRRQFF
TGTGCCAGCATGACGAGACGGCGGCAGTTCTTC
>TRBD1|many|TRBV2|TRBJ1-2
CASSERGTGGVGYTF
TGTGCCAGCAGTGAACGGGGGACAGGCGGCGTTGGCTACACCTTC
>.|.|TRBV4-1|TRBJ2-7
CASSLRSDPSYEQYF
TGCGCCAGCAGCCTAAGGTCCGATCCGTCCTACGAGCAGTACTTC
>.|many|TRBV7-2|TRBJ2-1
CASSTLTKYNEQFF
TGTGCCAGCAGCACCCTGACTAAGTACAATGAGCAGTTCTTC
>.|.|TRBV7-6|TRBJ2-3
CASSLTPPDTQYF
TGTGCCAGCAGCTTAACACCGCCGGATACGCAGTATTTT
>.|many|TRBV11-2|TRBJ1-2
CASSPLTSGNYGYTF
TGTGCCAGCAGCCCCCTGACATCGGGGAACTATGGCTACACCTTC
>.|.|TRBV30|TRBJ1-5
CAWSVAGPGGGQPQHF
TGTGCCTGGAGTGTAGCGGGACCGGGGGGAGGTCAGCCCCAGCATTTT
>.|.|TRBV29-1|TRBJ2-3
CSVVRQVVDTQYF
TGCAGCGTTGTTAGGCAGGTGGTGGATACGCAGTATTTT
>.|many|TRBV12-5|TRBJ2-3
CASGFGRNTDTQYF
TGTGCTAGTGGTTTCGGAAGAAACACAGATACGCAGTATTTT
>TRBD1|.|TRBV29-1|TRBJ1-2
CSVVGQVHGYTF
TGCAGCGTGGTTGGACAGGTGCATGGCTACACCTTC
>.|few|TRBV24-1|TRBJ1-1
CATSDTKRGAFF
TGTGCCACCAGTGATACCAAAAGGGGGGCTTTCTTT
>TRBD1|.|TRBV19|TRBJ1-4
CASSPVQGALEKLFF
TGTGCCAGTAGTCCGGTACAGGGGGCATTGGAAAAACTGTTTTTT
>TRBD1|.|TRBV6-5|TRBJ1-2
CASSYSDRENYGYTF
TGTGCCAGCAGTTACTCGGACAGGGAGAACTATGGCTACACCTTC
>.|many|TRBV10-3|TRBJ2-5
CAISATVIEETQYF
TGTGCCATCAGTGCGACAGTAATCGAAGAGACCCAGTACTTC
>.|many|TRBV27|TRBJ2-3
CASGRGGDGDTQYF
TGTGCCAGCGGCCGTGGGGGAGATGGAGATACGCAGTATTTT
>.|few|TRBV29-1|TRBJ2-5
CSAERRQTQYF
TGCAGCGCCGAACGGAGGCAGACCCAGTACTTC
>TRBD1|few|TRBV19|TRBJ1-5
CASSIDHRDRGDPQHF
TGTGCCAGTAGTATAGACCACCGGGACAGGGGGGACCCCCAGCATTTT
>.|few|TRBV5-1|TRBJ2-7
CASSLWRAPNSYEQYF
TGCGCCAGCAGCTTATGGCGGGCCCCTAATTCCTACGAGCAGTACTTC
>TRBD1|.|TRBV6-2/TRBV6-3|TRBJ2-1
CASSKTRRTGYANEQFF
TGTGCCAGCAGTAAAACACGAAGGACAGGGTATGCCAATGAGCAGTTCTTC
>.|few|TRBV6-1|TRBJ2-3
CASTYRASGTDTQYF
TGTGCCAGCACCTACAGGGCTAGCGGCACAGATACGCAGTATTTT
>TRBD1|many|TRBV6-2/TRBV6-3|TRBJ1-1
CASRGQEGTEAFF
TGTGCCAGCAGGGGACAGGAGGGCACTGAAGCTTTCTTT